This T cell receptor (beta chain) was profiled in a study of spatial heterogeneity in lung cancer. This clonotype occurred many times. Trimming left V 7 bases short and J 4 bases short, with 14 bases between. The CDR3 is 14 residues long. The germline V gene has CDR1 SNHLY and CDR2 FYNNEI. Using its own MiXCR run on the 5' RACE reads, TCRdb lists one record per CDR3 protein. The sample carries 20,000 to 25,000 distinct CDR3 sequences, under 6% recorded once. Time point here: sample taken at primary tumor resection. Material for sequencing was whole RNA from tumor, nontumor lung or frozen PBMC, left unsorted. Donation came from approximately 69 patients with untreated early-stage non-small cell lung cancer.

Sequenced here: PBMCs, sampled at surgery. This TCR was recovered from a male donor with early-stage non-small cell lung cancer. The chain has TRBV2 and TRBJ1-3, with a weak D call TRBD1 (6 bases). CDR3 nucleotides: TGTGCCAGCACCTCACAGGGCCTCGGAAACACCATATATTTT. The encoded protein is CASTSQGLGNTIYF.